Listed here is a single T cell receptor beta chain. What it recognizes is unknown. The source of the sample is a study of T cell clonotyping in hematopoietic cell transplantation. General study results and limits: Graft donor and pretransplant recipient Inverse Simpson Index values predicted broader posttransplant TCR diversity. Recipient TCR diversity dropped after transplant; expanded clonotypes rose from day 30 to 180.

Described time point: recipient sample about 28 days before transplant, after cytoreduction. Repertoires were generated with immunoSEQ multiplex PCR, while TCRdb's copy carries only in-frame clones and drops some. The sample includes around 28,000 clones, 85% to 95% of them seen just once. Germline assignment: CDR1 KGHSH and CDR2 LQKENI. Trimming stripped 3 bases from V and 0 bases from J, with 6 bases between. The CDR3 has 13 amino acids. The chain carries TRBV18 and TRBJ2-7; D remains ambiguous. The material was peripheral blood mononuclear cells, obtained before stem cell transplant. This receptor was identified in a man aged 50 to 60 with acute myeloid leukemia. Some clones in this sample may be carry-over from other donors' samples. For the CDR3, the DNA is TGTGCCAGCTCACCTCCAAACTCCTACGAGCAGTACTTC. Translated, it gives CASSPPNSYEQYF.